Below, 20 T cell receptor beta chains from the same sample are listed, as sequenced in a study of T cell repertoires in cytomegalovirus infection. No antigen has been identified for these receptors. MiXCR was run by TCRdb on the reads, yielding one entry per CDR3 protein. The table has under 50,000 distinct CDR3 sequences, approximately 20% seen once. Sequenced material: PBMCs, sequenced either directly or after in vitro stimulation (not recorded which). The receptor set was obtained from a human donor in good health (CMV status not recorded). Some clones in this sample may be carry-over from other donors' samples.

Remarks on this clonotype: This may stem from a read error, because a much larger clone lies one nucleotide away. The CDR3 spells CATSDPGVGQPQHF. CDR3 nucleotides: TGTGCCACCAGTGATCCCGGGGTGGGGCAGCCCCAGCATTTT. The genes are TRBV24-1 and TRBJ1-5, with D hard to call. The germline CDR1 and CDR2 sequences are KGHDR and SFDVKD. Trimming took 3 bases from V and 7 from J, leaving 12 bases between them. The CDR3 sequence is 14 residues long.

This clonotype was recorded a few times. V gene TRBV7-9 combines with J gene TRBJ2-3; 11 bases align to TRBD2. In germline, CDR1 is SEHNR, CDR2 FQNEAQ (reference sequence). CDR3 length: 15 amino acids. V lost 8 bases and J lost 2; bases outside the gene matches: 6. CDR3 in DNA: TGTGCCAGCGGCATAGCGGGAGGGCACACAGATACGCAGTATTTT. This sequence encodes CASGIAGGHTDTQYF.

CDR3 amino acids: CASNSGRLGTDTQYF. CDR3 in DNA: TGTGCCAGCAATTCGGGTCGGTTGGGCACAGATACGCAGTATTTT. The chain recombines TRBV27 with TRBJ2-3; D is unclear. Trimming took 7 bases from V and 1 from J, leaving 15 bases between them. The germline V gene has CDR1 MNHEY and CDR2 SMNVEV (reference sequence). The CDR3 runs to 15 residues.

The genes are TRBV5-6 and TRBJ2-3; D gene unclear. Germline CDR1 is SGHDT and CDR2 is YYEEEE. CDR3 length: 13 residues. Between the trimmed V and J ends, which lost 0 bases and 9 bases, there was a span of 11 bases. Here the CDR3 reads CASSLADHGTQYF. CDR3 bases: TGTGCCAGCAGCTTGGCGGACCACGGGACGCAGTATTTT.

This clonotype was seen a handful of times. The J gene is TRBJ2-4, the V gene TRBV14, with 7 bases identical to TRBD2. Unmatched junction bases numbered 9, after V lost 6 bases and J lost 4 bases. The CDR3 extends over 15 amino acids. The germline V gene encodes CDR1 SGHDN and CDR2 FVKESK. CDR3 coding DNA: TGTGCCAGCAGTCCGGGACTAAAGGAAAAAAACATTCAGTACTTC. As protein: CASSPGLKEKNIQYF.

This clonotype has at least ten counts. The chain combines TRBV7-9 with TRBJ2-7; tentative D call: TRBD2 (5 bases). V lost 5 bases and J lost 2, with 22 bases in between. The germline gives CDR1 SEHNR, CDR2 FQNEAQ (reference sequence). The CDR3 has 17 amino acids. The CDR3 here is CASSTTALASRPYEQYF. The DNA of the CDR3 is TGTGCCAGCAGCACAACCGCCCTAGCCAGCCGCCCCTACGAGCAGTACTTC.

The V and J genes are TRBV7-2 and TRBJ2-3, with 12 bases aligning to TRBD2. V lost 5 bases, J lost 3 bases, and 6 bases stayed unmatched. This CDR3 has 16 residues. Germline lookup yields CDR1 SGHTA and CDR2 FQGNSA. DNA for the CDR3: TGTGCCAGCAGCCTCCAGGGGACTAGCGGGACAGATACGCAGTATTTT. Translation: CASSLQGTSGTDTQYF.

This clonotype was seen ten or more times. The genes are TRBV11-3 and TRBJ2-3; 13 bases align to TRBD2. The CDR3 is 18 amino acids. CDR1 is SGHNT, CDR2 YENEEA, per germline. V lost 2 bases, J lost 7 bases, and 12 bases stayed unmatched. CDR3 sequence reads: CASSLLSGTSGAMNTQYF. In nucleotides, the CDR3 is TGTGCCAGCAGCTTATTGAGTGGGACTAGCGGGGCTATGAATACGCAGTATTTT.

This clonotype was picked up many times. The chain couples TRBV18 to TRBJ2-5; D remains ambiguous. Germline V gives CDR1 KGHSH, CDR2 LQKENI. V was trimmed by 4 bases and J by 1 base, leaving 4 bases between them. The CDR3 totals 12 residues. The CDR3 loop reads CASSLPQETQYF. CDR3 nucleotides: TGTGCCAGCTCACTCCCCCAAGAGACCCAGTACTTC. The whole variable domain, remainder taken from reference TRBV18 and TRBJ2-5, is NAGVMQNPRHLVRRRGQEARLRCSPMKGHSHVYWYRQLPEEGLKFMVYLQKENIIDESGMPKERFSAEFPKEGPSILRIQQVVRGDSAAYFCASSLPQETQYFGPGTRLLVL.

This clonotype has at least ten counts. J is TRBJ2-7 and V is TRBV7-2, with TRBD2 as a possible D gene (5 bases). The V gene's germline CDR1 is SGHTA and CDR2 FQGNSA. Deletions cut 3 bases from V and 3 bases from J, with 9 bases between. This CDR3 is 13 amino acids long. CDR3 amino acids: CASSFGGGYEQYF. In DNA form, the CDR3 reads TGTGCCAGCAGCTTTGGAGGCGGCTACGAGCAGTACTTC.

The CDR3 region has the DNA TGTGCCAGCAGCTTAAGTCCTGGGAGGTCCACTGAAGCTTTCTTT. This sequence encodes CASSLSPGRSTEAFF. The V and J genes are TRBV7-6 and TRBJ1-1; unclear D gene. The germline V gene encodes CDR1 SGHVS and CDR2 FNYEAQ. The CDR3 covers 15 residues. The V end lost 2 bases, the J end lost 4 bases, and 14 bases lay between the germline ends.

This clonotype is termed medium-sized. The chain is built from TRBV7-6 and TRBJ1-5; no clear D gene. Trimming left V 8 bases short and J 2 bases short, with 10 bases between. Germline V gene data show CDR1 as SGHVS and CDR2 as FNYEAQ. The CDR3 loop spans 13 amino acids. CDR3 sequence: CASSENRNQPQHF. For the CDR3, the DNA is TGTGCCAGCTCCGAGAATCGCAATCAGCCCCAGCATTTT.

CDR3 sequence (DNA): TGCAGTGCTAGGAACAGCGGGAGGGCAAGGGTCTACGAGCAGTACTTC. Translation gives CSARNSGRARVYEQYF. The chain combines TRBV20-1 with TRBJ2-7, with TRBD2 identical over 10 bases. Germline CDR1 and CDR2: DFQATT and SNEGSKA (reference sequence). CDR3 length: 16 residues. The V and J ends lost 3 bases and 3 bases, in that order; junction bases with no gene match: 11.

V gene TRBV6-1 combines with J gene TRBJ2-1; D might be TRBD2 (6 bases). CDR1 is MNHNS and CDR2 is SASEGT in the germline V gene. The CDR3 sequence is 15 residues long. V gave up 6 bases and J gave up 8 bases, with 20 bases separating them. The CDR3 spells CASRQPLSGEDEQFF. DNA of the CDR3: TGTGCCAGCAGGCAGCCGTTAAGTGGGGAGGATGAGCAGTTCTTC.

A few counts support this clonotype. This chain uses TRBV15 with TRBJ2-2, with a weak D call TRBD1 (6 bases). Trimming took off 0 bases at V and 0 bases at J, with 17 bases between the two ends. Germline CDR1 LNHNV, CDR2 YYDKDF (reference sequence). The CDR3 sequence is 19 residues long. For the CDR3, the DNA is TGTGCCACCAGCAGAGACTACAGGGACGCGGGCCCGAACACCGGGGAGCTGTTTTTT. This translates into CATSRDYRDAGPNTGELFF.

The chain uses TRBV5-1 and TRBJ1-1, with 8 bases lining up with TRBD1. Germline loops: CDR1 SGHRS, CDR2 YFSETQ. Trimming cost V 3 bases and J 1 base; bases outside gene matches: 8. The length of the CDR3 is 16 residues. The CDR3 sequence is CASSWRTGYGNTEAFF. Written as DNA, the CDR3 is TGCGCCAGCAGCTGGCGGACAGGGTATGGGAACACTGAAGCTTTCTTT.

This clonotype was counted many times. V is TRBV6-5 and J is TRBJ2-5; weak D call: TRBD2 (7 bases). The germline V and J ends were trimmed by 6 bases and 2 bases, with 16 bases remaining between them. Germline V lookup: CDR1 MNHEY, CDR2 SVGAGI. The CDR3 length is 15 residues. The chain's CDR3 is CASRGGGGIQETQYF. The CDR3 nucleotides are TGTGCCAGCAGAGGGGGGGGCGGGATACAAGAGACCCAGTACTTC.

The CDR3 DNA is TGTGCCAGCAGCCCTCGAGCTAGCGGGTGGAATGAGCAGTTCTTC. This translates into CASSPRASGWNEQFF. The chain is built from TRBV12-3 or TRBV12-4 and TRBJ2-1; the match to TRBD2 covers 8 bases. The CDR3 runs 15 residues. V dropped 6 bases and J dropped 7; count of bases not matched to a gene: 11.

This clonotype showed up many times. This rearrangement joins TRBV7-2 to TRBJ2-1; either TRBD1 or TRBD2 may supply D (5 bases each). The CDR3 has 16 residues. Looked up from germline, CDR1 is SGHTA and CDR2 is FQGNSA. Between the trimmed V and J ends, which lost 4 bases and 4 bases, there was a span of 17 bases. In DNA, the CDR3 is TGTGCCAGCAGCTACCTACCTGGGACGGTGTACAATGAGCAGTTCTTC. This gives the protein CASSYLPGTVYNEQFF.

The chain uses TRBV5-1 and TRBJ1-1, with a weak D call TRBD1 (6 bases). The CDR3 is 16 residues long. Deletions cut 2 bases from V and 1 base from J, with 15 bases between. The V gene's germline CDR1 is SGHRS and CDR2 YFSETQ. CDR3 sequence: CASSFTTGSGNTEAFF. For the CDR3, the DNA is TGCGCCAGCAGCTTTACCACAGGGTCTGGGAACACTGAAGCTTTCTTT.